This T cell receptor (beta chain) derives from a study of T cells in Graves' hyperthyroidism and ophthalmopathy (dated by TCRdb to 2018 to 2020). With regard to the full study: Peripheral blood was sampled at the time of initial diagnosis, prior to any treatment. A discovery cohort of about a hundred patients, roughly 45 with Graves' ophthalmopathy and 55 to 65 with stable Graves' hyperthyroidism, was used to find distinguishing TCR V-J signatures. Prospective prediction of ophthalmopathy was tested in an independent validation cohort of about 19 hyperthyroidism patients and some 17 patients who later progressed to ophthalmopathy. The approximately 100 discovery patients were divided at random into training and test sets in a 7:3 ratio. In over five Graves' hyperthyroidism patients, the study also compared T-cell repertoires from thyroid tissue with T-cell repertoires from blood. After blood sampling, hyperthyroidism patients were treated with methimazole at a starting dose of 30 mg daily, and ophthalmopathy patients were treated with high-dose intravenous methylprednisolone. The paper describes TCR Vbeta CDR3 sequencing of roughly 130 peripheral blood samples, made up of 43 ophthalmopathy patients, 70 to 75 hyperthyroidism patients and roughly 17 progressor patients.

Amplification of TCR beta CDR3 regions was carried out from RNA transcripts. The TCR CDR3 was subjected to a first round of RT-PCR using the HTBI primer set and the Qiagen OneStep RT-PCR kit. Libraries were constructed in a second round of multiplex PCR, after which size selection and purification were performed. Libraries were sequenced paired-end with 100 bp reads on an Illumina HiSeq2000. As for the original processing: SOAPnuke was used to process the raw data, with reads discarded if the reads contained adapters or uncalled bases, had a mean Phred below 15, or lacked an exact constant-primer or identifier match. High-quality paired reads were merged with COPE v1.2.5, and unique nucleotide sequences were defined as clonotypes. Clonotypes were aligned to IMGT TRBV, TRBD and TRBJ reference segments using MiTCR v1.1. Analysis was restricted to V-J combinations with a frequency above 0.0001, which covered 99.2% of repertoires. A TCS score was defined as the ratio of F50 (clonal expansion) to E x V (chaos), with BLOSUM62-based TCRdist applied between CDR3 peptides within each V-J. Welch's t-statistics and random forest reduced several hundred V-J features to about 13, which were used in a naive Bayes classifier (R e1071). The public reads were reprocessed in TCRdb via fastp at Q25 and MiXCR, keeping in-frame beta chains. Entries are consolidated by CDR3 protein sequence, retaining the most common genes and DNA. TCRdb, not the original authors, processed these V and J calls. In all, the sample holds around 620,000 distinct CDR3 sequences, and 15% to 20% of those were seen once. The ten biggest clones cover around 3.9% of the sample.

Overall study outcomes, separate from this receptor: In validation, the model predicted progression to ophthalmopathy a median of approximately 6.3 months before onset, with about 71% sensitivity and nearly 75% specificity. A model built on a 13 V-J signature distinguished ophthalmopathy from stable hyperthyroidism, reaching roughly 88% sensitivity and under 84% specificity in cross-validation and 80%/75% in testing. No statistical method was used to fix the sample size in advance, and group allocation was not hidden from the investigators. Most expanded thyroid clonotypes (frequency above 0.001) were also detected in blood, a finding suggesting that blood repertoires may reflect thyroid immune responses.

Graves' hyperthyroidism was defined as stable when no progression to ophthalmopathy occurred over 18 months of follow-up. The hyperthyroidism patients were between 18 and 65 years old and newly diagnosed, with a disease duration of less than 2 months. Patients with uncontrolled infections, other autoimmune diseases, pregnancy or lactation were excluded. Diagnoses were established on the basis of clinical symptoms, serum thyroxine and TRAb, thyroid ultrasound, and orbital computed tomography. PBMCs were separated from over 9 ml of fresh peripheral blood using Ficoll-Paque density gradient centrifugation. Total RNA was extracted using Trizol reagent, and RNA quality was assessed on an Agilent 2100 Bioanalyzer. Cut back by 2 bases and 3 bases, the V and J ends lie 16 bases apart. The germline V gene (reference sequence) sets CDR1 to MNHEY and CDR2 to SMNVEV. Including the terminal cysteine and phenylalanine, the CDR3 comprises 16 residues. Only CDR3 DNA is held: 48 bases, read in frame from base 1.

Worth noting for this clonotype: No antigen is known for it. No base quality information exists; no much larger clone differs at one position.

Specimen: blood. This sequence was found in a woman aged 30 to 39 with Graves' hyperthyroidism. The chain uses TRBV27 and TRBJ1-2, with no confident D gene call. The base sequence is TGTGCCAGCAGTTTAACGGCCTTGGGTTATTACTATGGCTACACCTTC. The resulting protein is CASSLTALGYYYGYTF.